Reported below is one TCR beta chain. Its target is not known. The CDR3 is made up of 13 amino acids. Germline-derived CDR1 and CDR2 are MNHEY and SVGAGI. The V end lost 6 bases, the J end lost 4 bases, and 12 bases lay between the germline ends. The sample originates from a study of T cell responses to AZD1222 COVID-19 vaccine. Broader study findings: Breadth and depth of Spike-specific TCRs rose after two AZD1222 doses. At baseline, seropositivity was found in only six AZD1222 recipients. Clonal diversity was possibly underestimated, and the donors were mostly white British, with more females.

Produced via immunoSEQ multiplex PCR; TCRdb's table is partial and in-frame only. The sample includes around 200,000 clones, over 85% of them seen just once. The material was peripheral blood, obtained on day 0 of AZD1222 vaccination. The sequence derives from an adult in good health. V usage is TRBV6-5 and J usage is TRBJ1-2; possible D gene TRBD1, 6 bases. The CDR3 region is CASRIPGAYGYTF. For the CDR3, the DNA is TGTGCCAGCAGGATTCCGGGGGCCTATGGCTACACCTTC.